This TCR beta chain was recovered during a study of T cells in Graves' hyperthyroidism and ophthalmopathy. The CDR3 sequence is 16 residues long. Germline assignment: CDR1 LGHNA and CDR2 YNFKEQ. V was clipped by 8 bases and J by 5 bases; unmatched bases: 13. Uncontrolled infection, other autoimmune disease, pregnancy or lactation barred patients from enrollment. Authors of the study amplified TCR beta CDR3 regions from RNA transcripts. The TCR CDR3 was amplified in a first-round RT-PCR using the HTBI primer set. TCRdb processed the multiplex PCR reads anew with MiXCR; each CDR3 protein has one entry. Among roughly 400,000 distinct CDR3 sequences listed, 11% to 15% were seen once.

The chain is built from TRBV4-2 and TRBJ2-5, with 11 nucleotides matching TRBD2. The source of this sequence is a man aged 50 to 60 with Graves' ophthalmopathy. The sample comprised blood. The CDR3 protein is CASGPILAGEGETQYF. The DNA for the CDR3 is TGTGCCAGCGGCCCCATACTAGCGGGAGAGGGGGAGACCCAGTACTTC.